A single sample is the source of the 23 T cell receptor beta chains below, sequenced in a study of CDR3 diversity in severe acne. TCRdb re-called the PCR reads with MiXCR, one entry per CDR3 protein. The sample has roughly 100,000 distinct CDR3 sequences; 51% are singletons. The sequencing sample was made of blood. These receptors all come from a male donor with acne.

This clonotype was recorded many times. V usage is TRBV24-1 and J usage is TRBJ2-1; 15 nucleotides align to TRBD2. After removal of 7 bases from V and 7 bases from J, the junction contained 4 bases not matched to a gene. The CDR3 has 15 residues. Germline CDR1 is KGHDR and CDR2 is SFDVKD. The CDR3 DNA sequence: TGTGCCACCAGCTTGGGGACTAGCGGGAGGAATGAGCAGTTCTTC. It specifies CATSLGTSGRNEQFF.

This clonotype came up a few times. The gene calls are TRBV5-6 and TRBJ1-4; D is unresolved. V dropped 1 base and J dropped 8 bases, with 12 bases sitting between them. Germline V gives CDR1 SGHDT, CDR2 YYEEEE. The CDR3 runs to 14 residues. The CDR3 here is CASSLKGSGEKLFF. The CDR3 coding sequence is TGTGCCAGCAGCTTGAAGGGTTCGGGCGAAAAACTGTTTTTT.

There are many counts of this clonotype. This rearrangement joins TRBV7-3 to TRBJ2-2; TRBD2 might be the D (6 bases). V was clipped by 5 bases and J by 2 bases, with 12 bases between them. The CDR3 covers 15 residues. CDR1 and CDR2 from the germline V gene are SGHTA and FQGTGA. The CDR3 nucleotides are TGTGCCAGCAGCGGGGCGGGACCAAACACCGGGGAGCTGTTTTTT. The encoded protein is CASSGAGPNTGELFF.

This clonotype was found a few times. V usage is TRBV9 and J usage is TRBJ1-4; TRBD1 might be the D (5 bases). The CDR3 runs to 15 residues. In germline, CDR1 is SGDLS, CDR2 YYNGEE. Trimming pared 2 bases from V and 6 bases from J, leaving 14 bases between. This CDR3 reads CASSVQGTNYEKLFF. The CDR3 DNA is TGTGCCAGCAGCGTCCAGGGAACTAATTATGAAAAACTGTTTTTT.

This clonotype was found a few times. This chain uses TRBV12-3 or TRBV12-4 with TRBJ2-7, with D perhaps matching TRBD1 (6 bases). This CDR3 is 17 amino acids long. V was trimmed by 2 bases and J by 0 bases, leaving 17 bases between them. CDR3 coding DNA: TGTGCCAGCAGTTTATCTACAGGGCCTAGGAGCTCCTACGAGCAGTACTTC. This gives the protein CASSLSTGPRSSYEQYF.

This chain joins TRBV10-3 and TRBJ1-5; D gene uncertain. Germline V lookup: CDR1 ENHRY, CDR2 SYGVKD. V shed 8 bases and J shed 2 bases, with 13 bases lying between them. This CDR3 has 14 amino acids. The DNA of the CDR3 is TGTGCCATCTCAACGGGCCTTGGCAATCAGCCCCAGCATTTT. Amino acids: CAISTGLGNQPQHF.

The CDR3 coding sequence is TGTGCCAGCAGTTACGGCCAGGGTCCACCCCTCCACTTT. This sequence encodes CASSYGQGPPLHF. The chain recombines TRBV2 with TRBJ1-6, with TRBD1 as a possible D gene (5 bases). This CDR3 contains 13 residues. The V gene's germline CDR1 is SNHLY and CDR2 FYNNEI. Between the trimmed V and J ends, which lost 5 bases and 11 bases, there was a span of 13 bases.

The chain combines TRBV2 with TRBJ1-5; D is uncertain. This CDR3 comprises 13 residues. Deletions cut 6 bases from V and 6 bases from J, with 12 bases between. Germline lookup yields CDR1 SNHLY and CDR2 FYNNEI. The CDR3 is CASRYAVGQPQHF. DNA for the CDR3: TGTGCCAGCAGGTATGCAGTCGGTCAGCCCCAGCATTTT.

The rearrangement joins TRBV5-5 to TRBJ2-2; D is unclear. Germline V CDR1 and CDR2: SGHKS, YYEKEE (reference sequence). The germline V and J ends were trimmed by 1 base and 8 bases, with 12 bases remaining between them. The CDR3 is 14 amino acids. The CDR3 is CASSLPTMTGELFF. CDR3 sequence (DNA): TGTGCCAGCAGCTTGCCCACCATGACTGGGGAGCTGTTTTTT.

A remark on this clonotype: The junction differs from germline at one of its ends, possibly a read error. V gene TRBV7-8 combines with J gene TRBJ2-2, with TRBD2 identical over 13 bases. In germline, CDR1 is SGHVS, CDR2 FQNEAQ. The CDR3 is made up of 18 amino acids. The DNA for the CDR3 is TGTGCCAGCAGACCCTCGGGAACTACTAGCGGGAGGGCCGGTGAGCTGTTTTTT. This gives the protein CASRPSGTTSGRAGELFF.

In the case of this clonotype: A read error is possible here, since a much larger clone lies one base away. The chain employs TRBV9 and TRBJ2-6, with 7 positions matching TRBD2. V shed 0 bases and J 4 bases; nucleotides not matched to a gene: 10. This CDR3 region has 18 residues. Germline loops: CDR1 SGDLS, CDR2 YYNGEE. CDR3 bases: TGTGCCAGCAGCGTAGTAGGACTAACGGGGGGAGGGGCCAACGTCCTGACTTTC. It specifies CASSVVGLTGGGANVLTF.

CDR3 nucleotides: TGCAGCTCATCTGGACAGGGGTTCGGCTACACCTTC. The encoded protein is CSSSGQGFGYTF. The rearrangement uses TRBV29-1 and TRBJ1-2, with TRBD1 identical over 9 bases. Germline CDR1 SQVTM, CDR2 ANQGSEA. Unmatched junction bases numbered 9, after V lost 8 bases and J lost 8 bases. The CDR3 extends over 12 amino acids.

This clonotype showed up just a few times. The chain couples TRBV25-1 to TRBJ2-1; no firm D call. The V gene lost 8 bases and the J gene lost 7 bases, with 12 bases spanning the gap. CDR3 size: 12 residues. Germline V gene lookup returns CDR1 MGHDK and CDR2 SYGVNS. This CDR3 is CASGSVRNEQFF. DNA for the CDR3: TGTGCCAGCGGTTCGGTCAGGAATGAGCAGTTCTTC.

The J gene is TRBJ1-2, the V gene TRBV12-3 or TRBV12-4, with 11 bases identical to TRBD1. The CDR3 totals 15 residues. V shed 7 bases and J 8 bases; nucleotides not matched to a gene: 12. The CDR3 DNA reads TGTGCCAGCACTACGGACAGGGGGCTGTTCGGCGGCTACACCTTC. It translates to CASTTDRGLFGGYTF.

The count of this clonotype is one. V is TRBV2 and J is TRBJ2-7, with 8 positions matching TRBD1. V trimming: 4 bases; J trimming: 6 bases; junction bases outside the gene matches: 5. Per germline, CDR1 SNHLY and CDR2 FYNNEI. This CDR3 is 13 amino acids long. Written as DNA, the CDR3 is TGTGCCAGCAGTGGGGCAGGGGGCGGCGAGCAGTACTTC. Residues: CASSGAGGGEQYF. Full variable domain (missing parts from reference TRBV2 and TRBJ2-7): EPEVTQTPSHQVTQMGQEVILRCVPISNHLYFYWYRQILGQKVEFLVSFYNNEISEKSEIFDDQFSVERPDGSNFTLKIRSTKLEDSAMYFCASSGAGGGEQYFGPGTRLTVT.

The chain combines TRBV25-1 with TRBJ1-3; D remains ambiguous. V gave up 5 bases and J gave up 0 bases, with 8 bases separating them. CDR3 length: 14 residues. Germline loops: CDR1 MGHDK, CDR2 SYGVNS. The DNA for the CDR3 is TGTGCCAGCAGTTCGGAGTTCTCTGGAAACACCATATATTTT. Amino acids: CASSSEFSGNTIYF.

This clonotype was detected many times. The V call is TRBV27, the J call TRBJ2-5; the D is unclear. V was pared by 6 bases and J by 2 bases, with 16 bases between. Germline-derived CDR1 and CDR2 are MNHEY and SMNVEV (reference sequence). The CDR3 loop spans 15 amino acids. CDR3 in amino acids: CASSLNPGSQETQYF. Here the CDR3 DNA reads TGTGCCAGCAGCCTGAACCCCGGATCACAAGAGACCCAGTACTTC.

V usage is TRBV28 and J usage is TRBJ1-3, with no clear D. V shed 3 bases and J shed 8 bases, with 14 bases lying between them. This CDR3 has 14 amino acids. Germline values: CDR1 MDHEN, CDR2 SYDVKM. For the CDR3, the DNA is TGTGCCAGCAGTTTCTCAGCGCTATGGTACACCATATATTTT. Protein sequence: CASSFSALWYTIYF. Looking up the rest from reference TRBV28 and TRBJ1-3 gives the full variable domain: DVKVTQSSRYLVKRTGEKVFLECVQDMDHENMFWYRQDPGLGLRLIYFSYDVKMKEKGDIPEGYSVSREKKERFSLILESASTNQTSMYLCASSFSALWYTIYFGEGSWLTVV.

This clonotype came up many times. The chain joins TRBV28 to TRBJ1-4; no firm D call. Germline V gene lookup returns CDR1 MDHEN and CDR2 SYDVKM. The CDR3 has 15 amino acids. The V and J ends lost 7 bases and 5 bases respectively, with 17 bases between them. CDR3 in DNA: TGTGCCAGCACCAAGTGGTCAGAGAGCAATGAAAAACTGTTTTTT. It encodes CASTKWSESNEKLFF. Using reference TRBV28 and TRBJ1-4 for the parts outside the CDR3, the full variable domain is DVKVTQSSRYLVKRTGEKVFLECVQDMDHENMFWYRQDPGLGLRLIYFSYDVKMKEKGDIPEGYSVSREKKERFSLILESASTNQTSMYLCASTKWSESNEKLFFGSGTQLSVL.

This clonotype was seen only once. The V gene is TRBV4-1, the J gene TRBJ2-7; 7 bases agree with TRBD1. This CDR3 has 16 amino acids. V lost 1 base and J lost 2; bases outside the gene matches: 8. The germline V gene encodes CDR1 MGHRA and CDR2 YSYEKL. In nucleotides, the CDR3 is TGCGCCAGCAGCCAAGCCCTCCGGACAGGACCCTACGAGCAGTACTTC. As protein: CASSQALRTGPYEQYF.

This sequence joins TRBV9 and TRBJ1-6, with TRBD1 as a possible D gene (5 bases). V was cut by 3 bases and J by 5 bases, with 12 bases left in between. Per the germline V gene, CDR1 is SGDLS and CDR2 is YYNGEE. The CDR3 is made up of 15 amino acids. CDR3 DNA: TGTGCCAGCAGCGGCCGGGACGGTAATAATTCACCCCTCCACTTT. Translation gives CASSGRDGNNSPLHF.

This chain joins TRBV6-6 and TRBJ2-7; TRBD2 might be the D (6 bases). Germline V lookup: CDR1 MNHNY, CDR2 SVGAGI (reference sequence). The CDR3 runs 15 residues. Between the trimmed V and J ends, which lost 5 bases and 3 bases, there was a span of 17 bases. The CDR3 DNA reads TGTGCCAGCAGTGAGGACGGGAGCGGTTTCTACGAGCAGTACTTC. Its translation: CASSEDGSGFYEQYF.

This sequence joins TRBV7-9 and TRBJ2-6; the match to TRBD2 covers 12 bases. The J call could be wrong; TRBJ2-7 is a better fit for the DNA end. Germline assignment: CDR1 SEHNR and CDR2 FQNEAQ (reference sequence). This CDR3 is built from 15 residues. The DNA for the CDR3 is TGTGCCAGCAGCTCATGGACTAGCGGGGTCTACGAGCAGTACTTC. Amino acids: CASSSWTSGVYEQYF.